One and the same sample provided the 20 T cell receptor beta chains below, sequenced in a study of T cell repertoires in cytomegalovirus infection. TCRdb used MiXCR to reprocess the reads, holding one entry per CDR3 protein. Counted here are around 530,000 distinct CDR3 sequences, about a quarter occurring once; the ten biggest clones make up approximately 13%. The sample comprised PBMCs. All receptors come from a human donor in good health (CMV status not recorded). Some clones in this sample may be carry-over from other donors' samples.

The chain links TRBV11-1 to TRBJ2-3; TRBD2 matches 9 bases. With V trimmed by 5 bases and J by 6 bases, 9 bases remained unmatched. The V gene's germline CDR1 is SGHAT and CDR2 FQDESV (reference sequence). The CDR3 loop spans 15 amino acids. The CDR3 DNA follows: TGTGCCAGCAGCACGACTAGCGGTGTCGCGGATACGCAGTATTTT. The encoded protein is CASSTTSGVADTQYF.

This clonotype was detected a few times. The chain uses TRBV7-2 and TRBJ1-2; D remains ambiguous. Trimming took 5 bases from V and 4 from J, leaving 8 bases between them. There are 12 residues in the CDR3. Germline V CDR1 and CDR2: SGHTA, FQGNSA. CDR3 nucleotides: TGTGCCAGCAGCAAAGACACCTATGGCTACACCTTC. This encodes CASSKDTYGYTF.

This clonotype occurred a few times. The chain has TRBV14 and TRBJ2-1, with D possibly matching TRBD2 (5 bases). The CDR3 has 14 amino acids. The ends were cut back, 3 bases at V and 5 bases at J, with 11 bases in the middle. Germline V lookup: CDR1 SGHDN, CDR2 FVKESK. The CDR3 DNA reads as TGTGCCAGCAGCCACCTTAGCGTCCACAATGAGCAGTTCTTC. This gives the protein CASSHLSVHNEQFF.

V usage is TRBV6-6 and J usage is TRBJ2-2, with D maybe TRBD1 (5 bases). Germline values: CDR1 MNHNY, CDR2 SVGAGI (reference sequence). The CDR3 spans 14 residues. V was shortened by 7 bases and J by 5 bases, with 14 bases between the two germline ends. For the CDR3, the DNA is TGTGCCAGCATATCGGTGGGGCGGACCGGGGAGCTGTTTTTT. It yields the protein CASISVGRTGELFF.

This clonotype has ten or more counts. This chain links TRBV7-2 with TRBJ1-2; D is unclear. Trimming shortened V by 5 bases and J by 4 bases, and 11 bases separated the two germline ends. The length of the CDR3 is 13 residues. Germline assignment: CDR1 SGHTA and CDR2 FQGNSA. The CDR3 DNA is TGTGCCAGCAGCGGAAAGGTCTCCTATGGCTACACCTTC. Translation: CASSGKVSYGYTF.

This clonotype was observed many times. V and J are TRBV7-2 and TRBJ2-1; TRBD1 aligns across 7 bases. Germline V lookup: CDR1 SGHTA, CDR2 FQGNSA. This CDR3 has 18 residues. With 2 bases clipped from V and 4 bases from J, the junction kept 14 bases outside the gene matches. DNA for the CDR3: TGTGCCAGCAGCTTATTCTACACAGGGGACGTAAGGTACAATGAGCAGTTCTTC. This encodes CASSLFYTGDVRYNEQFF. The complete variable domain, with remaining parts taken from reference TRBV7-2 and TRBJ2-1, reads GAGVSQSPSNKVTEKGKDVELRCDPISGHTALYWYRQSLGQGLEFLIYFQGNSAPDKSGLPSDRFSAERTGGSVSTLTIQRTQQEDSAVYLCASSLFYTGDVRYNEQFFGPGTRLTVL.

This clonotype was seen a handful of times. The gene calls are TRBV20-1 and TRBJ1-3, with a possible D match to TRBD1 (6 bases). The germline gives CDR1 DFQATT, CDR2 SNEGSKA (reference sequence). The ends were cut back, 5 bases at V and 2 bases at J, with 13 bases in the middle. The CDR3 has 14 residues. In DNA, the CDR3 is TGCAGTGCTGTCGTGGACAGAGCTGGAAACACCATATATTTT. Translation gives CSAVVDRAGNTIYF.

This clonotype was found a few times. V gene TRBV7-8 combines with J gene TRBJ1-1; 8 bases are shared with TRBD1. Germline V CDR1 and CDR2: SGHVS, FQNEAQ. V gave up 5 bases and J gave up 6 bases; unmatched junction bases: 8. The CDR3 is 14 amino acids. The CDR3 region is CASSPRTGFAEAFF. The CDR3 region has the DNA TGTGCCAGCAGCCCGCGGACAGGGTTCGCTGAAGCTTTCTTT.

This clonotype was detected only a few times. V and J are TRBV7-9 and TRBJ2-3; 8 nucleotides agree with TRBD2. The germline V gene encodes CDR1 SEHNR and CDR2 FQNEAQ (reference sequence). V shed 6 bases and J 0 bases; nucleotides not matched to a gene: 11. The CDR3 is made up of 17 amino acids. The CDR3 bases are TGTGCCAGCAGTCCTGCTCTAGCGGGCAGAAGCACAGATACGCAGTATTTT. Amino acids: CASSPALAGRSTDTQYF.

This chain joins TRBV20-1 and TRBJ1-2, with D maybe TRBD1 (6 bases). Trimming cost V 6 bases and J 4 bases, with 15 bases left between them. Germline assignment: CDR1 DFQATT and CDR2 SNEGSKA (reference sequence). The CDR3 consists of 13 residues. The chain's CDR3 is CSALTKDSYGYTF. The CDR3 DNA follows: TGCAGTGCGCTTACCAAGGACAGCTATGGCTACACCTTC.

There are a few counts of this clonotype. V gene TRBV5-1 combines with J gene TRBJ2-7, with 9 bases aligning to TRBD2. Germline V gene data show CDR1 as SGHRS and CDR2 as YFSETQ. After removal of 1 base from V and 3 bases from J, the junction contained 2 bases not matched to a gene. The CDR3 contains 14 residues. The CDR3 DNA is TGCGCCAGCAGCTTGAGCGGGGGGTTCTACGAGCAGTACTTC. It specifies CASSLSGGFYEQYF.

The chain joins TRBV24-1 to TRBJ2-1; unclear D gene. V lost 4 bases, J lost 15 bases, and 15 bases lay in between. Germline values: CDR1 KGHDR, CDR2 SFDVKD. The CDR3 covers 12 residues. CDR3 in DNA: TGTGCCACCAGTGACTCGGCGAGAAGAGGGTTCTTC. Its translation is CATSDSARRGFF.

CDR3 region: CASRSELNQPQHF. For the CDR3, the DNA is TGTGCCAGCAGGTCGGAACTTAATCAGCCCCAGCATTTT. The chain recombines TRBV6-6 with TRBJ1-5; D is undetermined. V was pared by 6 bases and J by 4 bases, with 10 bases between. The CDR3 has 13 residues. CDR1 and CDR2 from the germline V gene are MNHNY and SVGAGI (reference sequence).

This clonotype showed up just a few times. The chain employs TRBV27 and TRBJ1-5; D is unresolved. V was clipped by 8 bases and J by 0 bases, with 14 bases between them. The CDR3 is 15 residues long. Germline CDR1 reads MNHEY; CDR2 reads SMNVEV (reference sequence). CDR3 in DNA: TGTGCCAGCGGATCTAGCCAATATAGCAATCAGCCCCAGCATTTT. This gives the protein CASGSSQYSNQPQHF.

V is TRBV6-6 and J is TRBJ2-1; tentatively, D is TRBD1 (6 bases). This CDR3 has 14 residues. The germline gives CDR1 MNHNY, CDR2 SVGAGI (reference sequence). Trimming stripped 4 bases from V and 5 bases from J, with 12 bases between. The CDR3 DNA is TGTGCCAGCAGTTGGGGGCAGGGGAACAATGAGCAGTTCTTC. This codes for CASSWGQGNNEQFF.

This clonotype has more than one count but fewer than ten. The chain joins TRBV27 to TRBJ2-5; 8 nucleotides line up with TRBD2. CDR3 length: 13 amino acids. The germline V gene has CDR1 MNHEY and CDR2 SMNVEV (reference sequence). With V trimmed by 4 bases and J by 4 bases, 2 bases remained unmatched. The CDR3, as DNA: TGTGCCAGCAGTTACGGGGGGGGAGAGACCCAGTACTTC. Translation: CASSYGGGETQYF.

This clonotype was picked up a small number of times. This rearrangement joins TRBV29-1 to TRBJ2-5; 10 positions agree with TRBD2. V dropped 0 bases and J dropped 4; count of bases not matched to a gene: 11. This CDR3 has 17 residues. Germline assignment: CDR1 SQVTM and CDR2 ANQGSEA. CDR3 in DNA: TGCAGCGTTGAAGAAAAGGCTAGCGGGAGCCTAGGAGAGACCCAGTACTTC. Protein sequence: CSVEEKASGSLGETQYF.

This clonotype was detected many times. The chain is built from TRBV7-2 and TRBJ2-3, with D perhaps matching TRBD2 (6 bases). The CDR3 covers 13 residues. V lost 4 bases and J 5 bases, leaving 10 bases between the germline ends. Per the germline V gene, CDR1 is SGHTA and CDR2 is FQGNSA. The CDR3 coding sequence is TGTGCCAGCAGCTCCCGGGAGAGAGATACGCAGTATTTT. This sequence encodes CASSSRERDTQYF.

The rearrangement links TRBV2 to TRBJ2-3; 8 nucleotides agree with TRBD2. Germline-derived CDR1 and CDR2 are SNHLY and FYNNEI. The CDR3 length is 15 residues. V lost 6 bases, J lost 2 bases, and 7 bases stayed unmatched. Here the CDR3 reads CASRNSGSNTDTQYF. The CDR3 region has the DNA TGTGCCAGCAGAAACAGCGGGAGCAACACAGATACGCAGTATTTT.

This chain uses TRBV6-2 or TRBV6-3 with TRBJ1-1; 7 bases line up with TRBD1. The CDR3 totals 13 residues. Looked up from germline, CDR1 is MNHEY and CDR2 is SVGEGT. The V segment lost 4 bases and the J segment 10 bases; nucleotides outside the gene matches: 9. CDR3 residues: CASSLDRARLAFF. In DNA form, the CDR3 reads TGTGCCAGCAGTTTAGACAGGGCGCGGCTAGCTTTCTTT.